This TCR beta chain came from a study of T-cell reconstitution after alpha-beta-depleted transplantation in children listed by TCRdb under 2016. With respect to the entire study: Using TCR repertoire profiling, the study quantitatively followed how T-cell immune reconstitution unfolded in children after TCRalphabeta/CD19-depleted allogeneic hematopoietic cell transplantation. The investigation overall reported the following: Over the following months the frequencies of hyperexpanded clones went down, and after one year T-cell counts and TCRbeta diversity were mostly credited to newly produced T cells. In some patients, high TCRbeta diversity at day 60 was attributed to recipient T cells and intrathymic progenitors that had survived conditioning. The apparently early alphabetaT-cell count recovery about two months after transplant was reportedly dependent on only several hundred rapidly expanded clones derived from non-depleted graft cells.

The method behind the library was PCR. For sequencing, an Illumina HiSeq 2500 was employed. TCR libraries were prepared with molecular barcoding, using unique molecular identifiers to normalize TCRbeta repertoire quantification. The public reads were quality trimmed at Q25 with fastp and then assembled into clones with MiXCR by TCRdb, keeping productive beta chains. Every entry covers one CDR3 protein and lists the most common genes and DNA from its rows. The sample yields 200,000 or so distinct CDR3 sequences; around 5.9% were counted once. The ten top clones hold 4.5% of the sample. This clonotype was counted at least ten times. What this receptor recognizes is not known. No qualities accompany the bases; no much larger clone lies one base away. Read against the paper, the sample's treatment or condition label means: allogeneic hematopoietic cell transplantation with graft depleted of TCRalphabeta T cells and CD19 B cells. The transplant recipients were children given TCRalphabeta/CD19-depleted allogeneic hematopoietic cell grafts.

The CDR3 covers 17 residues, taking in both the cysteine and the phenylalanine. CDR3 DNA only is kept here, 51 bases in frame from base 1. Based on the germline V gene (reference sequence), the CDR1 and CDR2 sequences are GTSNPN and SVGIG. Clipping removes 2 bases from V and 6 bases from J, with 13 as the unmatched junction base count. The receptor comes from a girl younger than two with combined immunodeficiency, due to receive a stem cell transplant. Recombination joined TRBV30 with TRBJ2-5; TRBD2 fits 12 bases in the junction. Sequencing was performed on PBMCs, taken before TCRalphabeta/CD19-depleted stem cell transplant. The CDR3 loop reads CAWSSSGTSGGLKTQYF. The sequence in DNA is TGTGCCTGGAGTTCATCTGGAACTAGCGGGGGGTTAAAGACCCAGTACTTC. This CDR3, with the reference TRBV30 and TRBJ2-5 proteins standing in past its ends, gives the full variable domain SQTIHQWPATLVQPVGSPLSLECTVEGTSNPNLYWYRQAAGRGLQLLFYSVGIGQISSEVPQNLSASRPQDRQFILSSKKLLLSDSGFYLCAWSSSGTSGGLKTQYFGPGTRLLVL.